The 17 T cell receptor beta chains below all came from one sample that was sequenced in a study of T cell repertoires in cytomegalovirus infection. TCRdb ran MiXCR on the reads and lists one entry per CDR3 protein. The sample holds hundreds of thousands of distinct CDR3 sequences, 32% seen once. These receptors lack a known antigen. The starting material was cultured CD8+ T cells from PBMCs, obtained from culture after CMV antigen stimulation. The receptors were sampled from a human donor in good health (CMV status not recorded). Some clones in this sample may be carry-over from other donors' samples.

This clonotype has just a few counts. CDR3 region: CSVSPTGGTSSYEQYF. In DNA form, the CDR3 reads TGCAGTGTTTCCCCGACAGGGGGAACAAGCTCCTACGAGCAGTACTTC. The rearrangement joins TRBV20-1 to TRBJ2-7; 9 nucleotides line up with TRBD1. CDR1 is DFQATT and CDR2 is SNEGSKA in the germline V gene (reference sequence). Trimming removed 7 bases from V and 0 bases from J; junction bases left unmatched: 13. The CDR3 contains 16 residues.

CDR3 in amino acids: CSAREIGQALGNQPQHF. The CDR3 DNA sequence: TGCAGTGCTAGAGAAATAGGGCAGGCTCTGGGCAATCAGCCCCAGCATTTT. V is TRBV20-1 and J is TRBJ1-5; D unresolved. Germline CDR1 reads DFQATT; CDR2 reads SNEGSKA (reference sequence). This CDR3 is 17 amino acids long. The ends were cut back, 0 bases at V and 2 bases at J, with 17 bases in the middle.

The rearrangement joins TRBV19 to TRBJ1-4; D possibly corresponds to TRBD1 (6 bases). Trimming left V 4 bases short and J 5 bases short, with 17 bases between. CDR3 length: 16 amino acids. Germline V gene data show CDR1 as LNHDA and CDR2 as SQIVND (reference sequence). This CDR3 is CASSKPPGQRNEKLFF. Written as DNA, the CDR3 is TGTGCCAGTAGTAAGCCCCCGGGACAAAGGAATGAAAAACTGTTTTTT.

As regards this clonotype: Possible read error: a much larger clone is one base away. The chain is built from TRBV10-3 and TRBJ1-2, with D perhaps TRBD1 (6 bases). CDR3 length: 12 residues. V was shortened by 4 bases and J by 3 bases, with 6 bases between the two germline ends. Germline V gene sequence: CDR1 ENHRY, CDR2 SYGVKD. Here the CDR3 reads CAISGTDYGYTF. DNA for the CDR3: TGTGCCATCAGTGGGACAGACTATGGCTACACCTTC.

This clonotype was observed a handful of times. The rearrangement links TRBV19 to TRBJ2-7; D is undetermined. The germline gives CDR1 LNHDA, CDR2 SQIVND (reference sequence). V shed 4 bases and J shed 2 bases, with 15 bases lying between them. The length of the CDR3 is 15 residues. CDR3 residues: CASSTDIRHAYEQYF. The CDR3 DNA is TGTGCCAGTAGTACCGACATCCGTCACGCCTACGAGCAGTACTTC.

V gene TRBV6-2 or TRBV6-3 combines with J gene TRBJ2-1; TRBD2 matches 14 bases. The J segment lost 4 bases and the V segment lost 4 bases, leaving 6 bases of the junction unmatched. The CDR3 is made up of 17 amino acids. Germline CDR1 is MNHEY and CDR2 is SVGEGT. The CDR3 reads CASSWTSGGPVYNEQFF. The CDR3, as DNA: TGTGCCAGCAGTTGGACTAGCGGGGGGCCGGTGTACAATGAGCAGTTCTTC.

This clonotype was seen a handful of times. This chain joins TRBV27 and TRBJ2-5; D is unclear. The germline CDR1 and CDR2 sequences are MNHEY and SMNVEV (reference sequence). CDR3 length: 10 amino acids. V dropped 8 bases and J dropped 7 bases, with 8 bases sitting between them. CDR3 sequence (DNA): TGTGCCAGCGGTGACGGGACCCAGTACTTC. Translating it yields CASGDGTQYF.

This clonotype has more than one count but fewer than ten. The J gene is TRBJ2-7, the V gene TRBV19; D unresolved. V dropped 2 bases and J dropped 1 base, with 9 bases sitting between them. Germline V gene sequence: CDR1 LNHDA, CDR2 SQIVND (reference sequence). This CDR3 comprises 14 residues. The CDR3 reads CASSIMPESYEQYF. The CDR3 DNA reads TGTGCCAGTAGTATAATGCCAGAGTCCTACGAGCAGTACTTC.

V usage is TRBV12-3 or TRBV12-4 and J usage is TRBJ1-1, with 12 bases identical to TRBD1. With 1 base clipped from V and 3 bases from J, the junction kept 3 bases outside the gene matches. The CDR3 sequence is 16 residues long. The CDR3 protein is CASSLGDRGLDTEAFF. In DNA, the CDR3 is TGTGCCAGCAGTTTAGGGGACAGGGGGCTGGACACTGAAGCTTTCTTT.

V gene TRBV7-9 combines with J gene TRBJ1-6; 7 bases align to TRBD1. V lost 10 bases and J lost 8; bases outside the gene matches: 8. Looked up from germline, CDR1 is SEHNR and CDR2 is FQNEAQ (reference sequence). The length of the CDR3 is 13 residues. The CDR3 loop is CATQTGLHSPLHF. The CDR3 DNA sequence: TGTGCCACTCAGACAGGGCTACATTCACCCCTCCACTTT.

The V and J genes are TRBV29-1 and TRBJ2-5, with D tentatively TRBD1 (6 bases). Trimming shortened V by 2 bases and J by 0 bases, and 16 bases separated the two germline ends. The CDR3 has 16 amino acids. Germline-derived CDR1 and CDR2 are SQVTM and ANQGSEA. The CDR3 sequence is CSVENRGTLYQETQYF. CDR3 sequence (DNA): TGCAGCGTTGAAAATAGGGGGACACTATACCAAGAGACCCAGTACTTC.

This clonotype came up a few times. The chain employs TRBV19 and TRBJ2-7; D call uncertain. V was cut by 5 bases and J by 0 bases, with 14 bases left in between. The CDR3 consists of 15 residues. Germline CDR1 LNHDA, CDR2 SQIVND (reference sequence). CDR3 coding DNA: TGTGCCAGTAGTTCGGTGTGGTCTACCTCCTACGAGCAGTACTTC. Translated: CASSSVWSTSYEQYF.

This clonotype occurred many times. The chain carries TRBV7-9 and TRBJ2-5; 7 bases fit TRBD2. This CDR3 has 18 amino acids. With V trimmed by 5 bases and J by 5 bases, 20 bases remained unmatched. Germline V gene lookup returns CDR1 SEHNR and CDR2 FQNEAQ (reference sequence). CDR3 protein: CASSARGDYPLGAETQYF. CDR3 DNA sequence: TGTGCCAGCAGCGCGCGAGGGGACTACCCCCTTGGCGCGGAGACCCAGTACTTC. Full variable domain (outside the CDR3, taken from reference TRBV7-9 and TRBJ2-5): DTGVSQNPRHKITKRGQNVTFRCDPISEHNRLYWYRQTLGQGPEFLTYFQNEAQLEKSRLLSDRFSAERPKGSFSTLEIQRTEQGDSAMYLCASSARGDYPLGAETQYFGPGTRLLVL.

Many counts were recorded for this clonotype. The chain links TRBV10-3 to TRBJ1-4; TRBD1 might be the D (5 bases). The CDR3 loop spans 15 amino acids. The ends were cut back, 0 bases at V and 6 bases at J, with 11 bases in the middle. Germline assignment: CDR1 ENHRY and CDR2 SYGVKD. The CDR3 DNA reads TGTGCCATCAGTGAGTCGGGGGACCGTTATGAAAAACTGTTTTTT. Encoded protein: CAISESGDRYEKLFF.

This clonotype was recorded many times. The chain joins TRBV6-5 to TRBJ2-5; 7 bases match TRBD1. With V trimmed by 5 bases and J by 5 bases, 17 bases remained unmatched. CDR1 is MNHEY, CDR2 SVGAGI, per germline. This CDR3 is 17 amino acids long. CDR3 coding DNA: TGTGCCAGCAGTCGCAGGCCCTGGAGAGGGGGCTCGGAGACCCAGTACTTC. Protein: CASSRRPWRGGSETQYF.

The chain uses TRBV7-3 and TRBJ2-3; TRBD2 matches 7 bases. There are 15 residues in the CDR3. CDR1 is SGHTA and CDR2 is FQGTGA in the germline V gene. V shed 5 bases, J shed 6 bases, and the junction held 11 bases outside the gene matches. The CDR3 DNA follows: TGTGCCAGCAGCCCACTTGAAGCGGGGAGGGATACGCAGTATTTT. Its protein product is CASSPLEAGRDTQYF.

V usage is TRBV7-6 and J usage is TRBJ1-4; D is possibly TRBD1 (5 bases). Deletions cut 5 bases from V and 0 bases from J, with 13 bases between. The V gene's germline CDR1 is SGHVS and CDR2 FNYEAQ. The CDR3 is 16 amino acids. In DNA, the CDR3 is TGTGCCAGCAGCGCCTCCAGGGATTCAACTAATGAAAAACTGTTTTTT. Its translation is CASSASRDSTNEKLFF.